The 10 T cell receptor beta chains in this list originate from one sample, sequenced in a study of blood T cell repertoires in COVID-19. TCRdb's table, derived via immunoSEQ multiplex PCR, lists solely in-frame clones and lacks some. The sample lists under 200,000 clones; approximately 87% were seen once. The sample was PBMCs or T cells enriched from blood (not recorded which). These receptors were taken from a woman aged 45-65 years who had recovered from COVID-19.

The gene calls are TRBV5-4 and TRBJ1-1; unclear D gene. The CDR3 has 13 amino acids. From germline, CDR1 is SGHNT and CDR2 YYREEE (reference sequence). Trimming took 0 bases from V and 1 from J, leaving 4 bases between them. For the CDR3, the DNA is TGTGCCAGCAGCTTGGCAGAGAACACTGAAGCTTTCTTT. This sequence encodes CASSLAENTEAFF.

The chain uses TRBV7-2 and TRBJ2-2; 8 bases map to TRBD1. The CDR3 covers 14 residues. Unmatched junction bases numbered 1, after V lost 3 bases and J lost 4 bases. Per the germline V gene, CDR1 is SGHTA and CDR2 is FQGNSA. In DNA form, the CDR3 reads TGTGCCAGCAGCTTCGACAGGGGCACCGGGGAGCTGTTTTTT. Translation gives CASSFDRGTGELFF.

The count of this clone is one. The chain links TRBV5-5 to TRBJ2-1; 7 bases agree with TRBD2. V gave up 0 bases and J gave up 4 bases; unmatched junction bases: 7. CDR1 SGHKS and CDR2 YYEKEE come from the germline V gene (reference sequence). CDR3 length equals 16 residues. CDR3 coding DNA: TGTGCCAGCAGCTTGGCCGGGGCGGGGGTGTACAATGAGCAGTTCTTC. As protein: CASSLAGAGVYNEQFF.

This clone came up once. Mismatch with germline at one junction end may stem from a read error. The chain has TRBV7-3 and TRBJ2-3, with D tentatively TRBD2 (6 bases). Germline CDR1 reads SGHTA; CDR2 reads FQGTGA. The CDR3 loop spans 12 amino acids. CDR3 DNA: TGTGCCAGCAGCCCACCGGGACTCCCGCCCCTTTTT. This gives the protein CASSPPGLPPLF. Full variable domain (remainder filled in from reference TRBV7-3 and TRBJ2-3): GAGVSQTPSNKVTEKGKYVELRCDPISGHTALYWYRQSLGQGPEFLIYFQGTGAADDSGLPNDRFFAVRPEGSVSTLKIQRTERGDSAVYLCASSPPGLPPLFGPGTRLTVL.

CDR3 sequence reads: CASSRTGSYEQYF. For the CDR3, the DNA is TGTGCCAGCAGCCGGACAGGTTCTTACGAGCAGTACTTC. The chain joins TRBV7-9 to TRBJ2-7, with 7 nucleotides matching TRBD1. V was pared by 5 bases and J by 4 bases, with 5 bases of the junction left unmatched. Germline V gives CDR1 SEHNR, CDR2 FQNEAQ (reference sequence). The CDR3 has 13 residues.

This clone was seen a handful of times. J is TRBJ1-1 and V is TRBV19; no reliable D call. Trimming stripped 5 bases from V and 0 bases from J, with 13 bases between. The CDR3 is 15 amino acids. The germline CDR1 and CDR2 sequences are LNHDA and SQIVND (reference sequence). CDR3 in DNA: TGTGCCAGTAGTTCCCCTAGAGGAGTGAACACTGAAGCTTTCTTT. Amino acid sequence: CASSSPRGVNTEAFF.

V gene TRBV5-1 combines with J gene TRBJ2-1, with 10 bases matching TRBD2. This CDR3 has 16 residues. CDR1 is SGHRS, CDR2 YFSETQ, per germline. The V segment lost 0 bases and the J segment 7 bases; nucleotides outside the gene matches: 7. CDR3 in amino acids: CASSLGRLAGRNEQFF. CDR3 bases: TGCGCCAGCAGCTTGGGAAGACTAGCGGGTAGGAATGAGCAGTTCTTC. Full variable domain (rest looked up from reference TRBV5-1 and TRBJ2-1): KAGVTQTPRYLIKTRGQQVTLSCSPISGHRSVSWYQQTPGQGLQFLFEYFSETQRNKGNFPGRFSGRQFSNSRSEMNVSTLELGDSALYLCASSLGRLAGRNEQFFGPGTRLTVL.

V and J are TRBV5-4 and TRBJ1-2; D is uncertain. Per the germline V gene, CDR1 is SGHNT and CDR2 is YYREEE (reference sequence). V gave up 2 bases and J gave up 2 bases, with 10 bases separating them. The CDR3 consists of 14 residues. CDR3 amino acids: CASSLSWANYGYTF. The CDR3 DNA sequence: TGTGCCAGCAGCTTATCGTGGGCCAACTATGGCTACACCTTC.

The chain couples TRBV5-5 to TRBJ1-2; maybe TRBD1 (6 bases). CDR3 length equals 15 residues. Trimming removed 4 bases from V and 3 bases from J, with 16 bases in between. Germline CDR1 and CDR2: SGHKS and YYEKEE (reference sequence). CDR3 amino acids: CASSPGQNIHYGYTF. Written as DNA, the CDR3 is TGTGCCAGCAGCCCCGGACAGAACATTCACTATGGCTACACCTTC.

The CDR3 DNA reads as TGTGCCAGCAGCTTGCGCGGTCTTAGGGGCTACACCTTC. It translates to CASSLRGLRGYTF. J is TRBJ1-2 and V is TRBV5-4; D uncertain. The germline V and J ends were trimmed by 1 base and 8 bases, with 12 bases remaining between them. The CDR3 runs to 13 residues. CDR1 and CDR2 (germline): SGHNT, YYREEE (reference sequence).